This T cell receptor (beta chain) was sequenced in a study of cytomegalovirus exposure and HLA in healthy donors. Study at large: Out of 398 genotyped donors, about 76% belonged to the Caucasian-associated ancestry cluster.

Donors in the study were healthy people who gave bone marrow. The V gene end was trimmed by 6 bases and the J gene end by 2 bases; junction bases not matched to a gene: 2. Per germline, CDR1 SEHNR and CDR2 FQNEAQ (reference sequence). The CDR3 length is 13 residues. This clone was found a few times. Its target is not known. Other nucleotide sequences in the sample specify the same CDR3. The PCR employed 60 Vbeta primers together with 13 Jbeta primers. Clones were sequenced by immunoSEQ multiplex PCR, and TCRdb holds only the in-frame ones, with some missing. In the table there are some 40,000 clones, 68% of which are singletons. Whole-study results and caveats: TCR beta V segments were, for the most part, productive about 87% or about 30% of the time in an earlier analysis.

Specimen: PBMCs. This sequence was found in a man in his forties in good health and CMV-seronegative. The chain joins TRBV7-9 to TRBJ1-1; 8 bases are shared with TRBD1. CDR3 amino acids: CASSPGGNTEAFF. The CDR3 DNA is TGTGCCAGCAGTCCAGGGGGCAACACTGAAGCTTTCTTT.